This TCR beta chain was captured in a study of T cells in Graves' hyperthyroidism and ophthalmopathy. Study summary: Once the initial diagnosis was made, peripheral blood was obtained before any treatment.

This clonotype was seen a handful of times. There are 15 residues in the CDR3. Trimming cost V 5 bases and J 5 bases; bases outside gene matches: 8. CDR1 is MNHNS, CDR2 SASEGT, per germline. Amplification of TCR beta CDR3 regions was performed using RNA transcripts as template. The TCR CDR3 was amplified in a first-round RT-PCR using the HTBI primer set. In TCRdb, the multiplex PCR reads were re-called with MiXCR into one record per CDR3 protein. Of under 600,000 distinct CDR3 sequences in the sample, roughly 15% were seen once. This TCR was sampled from a woman in her forties with Graves' ophthalmopathy. The rearrangement uses TRBV6-1 and TRBJ2-4; 8 positions agree with TRBD1. The sample was blood. The CDR3 bases are TGTGCCAGCAGTCTCTCGGACAGGGTGGAAAACATTCAGTACTTC. Protein: CASSLSDRVENIQYF.